This TCR beta chain came from a study of blood T cell repertoires in COVID-19. CDR1 is MNHNY and CDR2 is SVGAGI in the germline V gene (reference sequence). V shed 6 bases and J 1 base; nucleotides not matched to a gene: 9. CDR3 size: 16 residues. Clones were sequenced by immunoSEQ multiplex PCR, and TCRdb holds only the in-frame ones, with some missing. The sample lists approximately 190,000 clones, 70% to 85% occurring once. The receptor was isolated from a human donor with acute or convalescent COVID-19. The donor label of this sample is uncertain. V usage is TRBV6-6 and J usage is TRBJ2-7, with 10 bases matching TRBD1. Sequenced input: peripheral blood. CDR3 region: CASSNSGTGVSYEQYF. CDR3 coding DNA: TGTGCCAGCAGCAACAGCGGGACAGGGGTATCCTACGAGCAGTACTTC.